These 12 T cell receptor beta chains were sequenced from one sample in a study of T cells after yellow fever vaccination. Via MiXCR, TCRdb re-called the 5' RACE reads, giving one row per CDR3 protein. The repertoire consists of roughly 250,000 distinct CDR3 sequences, with 13% occurring once and the leading ten covering 0.4% to 0.55%. The sequences come from CD4+ T cells sorted from PBMCs, collected 45 days after the yellow fever booster vaccination. Receptors were obtained from a man between 25 and 39 years old who received the YFV17D yellow fever vaccine.

V gene TRBV12-3 or TRBV12-4 combines with J gene TRBJ2-1, with no clear D. CDR3 length equals 14 residues. With 2 bases removed from V and 8 bases from J, the gap between germline ends came to 13 bases. This chain's CDR3 is CASSLLSSADEQFF. The CDR3 DNA follows: TGTGCCAGCAGTTTACTCTCCTCTGCGGATGAGCAGTTCTTC.

J is TRBJ2-1 and V is TRBV6-1, with 10 bases aligning to TRBD2. CDR3 length: 15 residues. Germline V CDR1 and CDR2: MNHNS, SASEGT. J gave up 2 bases and V 7 bases, and 5 bases lay outside the gene matches. This CDR3 reads CASISLAGAYNEQFF. The CDR3 DNA reads TGTGCCAGCATCTCTCTAGCGGGAGCCTACAATGAGCAGTTCTTC.

The chain recombines TRBV7-8 with TRBJ2-1; 11 bases match TRBD2. V shed 4 bases, J shed 6 bases, and the junction held 5 bases outside the gene matches. The CDR3 totals 15 residues. Looked up from germline, CDR1 is SGHVS and CDR2 is FQNEAQ. The chain's CDR3 is CASSSRLAGRNEQFF. CDR3 sequence (DNA): TGTGCCAGCAGCTCGCGACTAGCGGGACGCAATGAGCAGTTCTTC.

This clonotype showed up just a few times. The chain links TRBV11-3 to TRBJ2-3, with TRBD2 matching 15 bases. This CDR3 is 16 amino acids long. The germline gives CDR1 SGHNT, CDR2 YENEEA. V shed 5 bases, J shed 5 bases, and the junction held 5 bases outside the gene matches. The CDR3 reads CASSPGLAGGGDTQYF. The DNA for the CDR3 is TGTGCCAGCAGCCCGGGACTAGCGGGAGGAGGAGATACGCAGTATTTT. The full variable domain, its missing parts supplied by reference TRBV11-3 and TRBJ2-3, is EAGVVQSPRYKIIEKKQPVAFWCNPISGHNTLYWYLQNLGQGPELLIRYENEEAVDDSQLPKDRFSAERLKGVDSTLKIQPAELGDSAVYLCASSPGLAGGGDTQYFGPGTRLTVL.

The chain has TRBV7-2 and TRBJ2-7; 7 nucleotides align to TRBD1. Germline V gene lookup returns CDR1 SGHTA and CDR2 FQGNSA. V shed 4 bases, J shed 0 bases, and the junction held 3 bases outside the gene matches. The CDR3 extends over 14 amino acids. The CDR3 nucleotides read TGTGCCAGCAGCTACAGGGACAGCTCCTACGAGCAGTACTTC. Translating gives CASSYRDSSYEQYF. The full variable domain, rest sourced from reference TRBV7-2 and TRBJ2-7, is GAGVSQSPSNKVTEKGKDVELRCDPISGHTALYWYRQSLGQGLEFLIYFQGNSAPDKSGLPSDRFSAERTGGSVSTLTIQRTQQEDSAVYLCASSYRDSSYEQYFGPGTRLTVT.

This chain joins TRBV6-5 and TRBJ2-7; TRBD2 matches at 8 bases. Germline CDR1 MNHEY, CDR2 SVGAGI. V shed 0 bases, J shed 5 bases, and the junction held 9 bases outside the gene matches. This CDR3 spans 16 amino acids. DNA of the CDR3: TGTGCCAGCAGTTACTCCTCCGGGACTAGAGTTCACGAGCAGTACTTC. Protein product: CASSYSSGTRVHEQYF.

The V and J genes are TRBV2 and TRBJ2-1; D gene ambiguous. From germline, CDR1 is SNHLY and CDR2 FYNNEI. The CDR3 consists of 14 residues. With 3 bases removed from V and 12 bases from J, the gap between germline ends came to 18 bases. The CDR3 region has the DNA TGTGCCAGCAGTGAGGCCCTAGGAAGTGGGGTGCAGTTCTTC. It codes for CASSEALGSGVQFF.

V and J are TRBV12-3 or TRBV12-4 and TRBJ2-7, with D unclear. The CDR3 sequence is 15 residues long. The V and J ends lost 6 bases and 3 bases respectively, with 18 bases between them. The CDR3: CASSLVVTSDYEQYF. CDR3 nucleotides: TGTGCCAGCAGCCTAGTAGTTACGTCCGACTACGAGCAGTACTTC.

This clonotype has a handful of counts. V usage is TRBV5-1 and J usage is TRBJ2-3; possibly TRBD1 for D (5 bases). CDR1 is SGHRS and CDR2 is YFSETQ in the germline V gene. The CDR3 covers 15 residues. The V gene lost 4 bases and the J gene lost 6 bases, with 18 bases spanning the gap. CDR3 region: CASSKGQFGLDTQYF. The CDR3 bases are TGCGCCAGCAGCAAAGGACAATTTGGTTTGGATACGCAGTATTTT. Together with reference TRBV5-1 and TRBJ2-3, the CDR3 gives the full variable domain: KAGVTQTPRYLIKTRGQQVTLSCSPISGHRSVSWYQQTPGQGLQFLFEYFSETQRNKGNFPGRFSGRQFSNSRSEMNVSTLELGDSALYLCASSKGQFGLDTQYFGPGTRLTVL.

Only a few counts were recorded for this clonotype. The chain is built from TRBV5-5 and TRBJ2-1, with D hard to call. The V end lost 3 bases, the J end lost 6 bases, and 7 bases lay between the germline ends. This CDR3 is built from 12 residues. CDR1 is SGHKS, CDR2 YYEKEE, per germline (reference sequence). CDR3 region: CASSYPGNEQFF. The DNA for the CDR3 is TGTGCCAGCAGCTACCCTGGCAATGAGCAGTTCTTC. Combining the CDR3 with reference TRBV5-5 and TRBJ2-1 gives the whole variable domain DAGVTQSPTHLIKTRGQQVTLRCSPISGHKSVSWYQQVLGQGPQFIFQYYEKEERGRGNFPDRFSARQFPNYSSELNVNALLLGDSALYLCASSYPGNEQFFGPGTRLTVL.

This clonotype was detected ten times or more. The chain recombines TRBV12-3 or TRBV12-4 with TRBJ1-1, with a weak D call TRBD1 (6 bases). The CDR3 is 14 amino acids. Trimming left V 6 bases short and J 10 bases short, with 21 bases between. The CDR3 loop reads CASRPGTYTLGAFF. As DNA, the CDR3 is TGTGCCAGCAGACCCGGGACATATACACTAGGAGCTTTCTTT.

This clonotype was seen a handful of times. The chain is built from TRBV7-9 and TRBJ1-3, with D uncertain. Trimming stripped 5 bases from V and 10 bases from J, with 12 bases between. The germline CDR1 and CDR2 sequences are SEHNR and FQNEAQ (reference sequence). CDR3 length equals 12 residues. In DNA form, the CDR3 reads TGTGCCAGCAGCCCGGGGAAGGATACCATATATTTT. Translation gives CASSPGKDTIYF.